A single sample is the source of the 17 T cell receptor beta chains below, sequenced in a study of early T cells in non-severe SARS-CoV-2 infection. TCRdb reprocessed the 5' RACE reads via MiXCR and lists one record per CDR3 protein. The table records some 48,000 distinct CDR3 sequences, 6.2% of them present only once. Sequencing used whole blood, obtained at baseline. The receptors here all came from an adult who was a healthcare worker with PCR-confirmed SARS-CoV-2 infection or an uninfected control (not recorded which).

This clonotype appeared a few times. The J gene is TRBJ2-1, the V gene TRBV20-1; 8 positions agree with TRBD2. Germline CDR1 reads DFQATT; CDR2 reads SNEGSKA (reference sequence). Trimming took 1 base from V and 7 from J; bases not matched to a gene: 6. This CDR3 is built from 14 residues. The CDR3 loop reads CSARALAGGNEQFF. DNA for the CDR3: TGCAGTGCTAGAGCTCTAGCGGGTGGTAATGAGCAGTTCTTC.

This clonotype was counted a few times. This chain connects TRBV6-2 or TRBV6-3 to TRBJ2-7; the D gene could be TRBD1 or TRBD2 (5 bases each). Per the germline V gene, CDR1 is MNHEY and CDR2 is SVGEGT. The CDR3 loop spans 13 amino acids. Between the trimmed V and J ends, which lost 0 bases and 7 bases, there was a span of 10 bases. CDR3: CASSYSYGGEQYF. Here the CDR3 DNA reads TGTGCCAGCAGTTACTCGTATGGGGGTGAGCAGTACTTC.

This clonotype turned up a few times. The V and J genes are TRBV28 and TRBJ1-4; tentative D call: TRBD1 (6 bases). The germline V gene encodes CDR1 MDHEN and CDR2 SYDVKM. The CDR3 loop spans 16 amino acids. Trimming removed 2 bases at V and 5 bases at J, with 15 bases between. CDR3 amino acids: CASSLQTTGYNEKLFF. In DNA form, the CDR3 reads TGTGCCAGCAGTTTACAAACAACAGGGTACAATGAAAAACTGTTTTTT. The entire variable domain, with the rest obtained from reference TRBV28 and TRBJ1-4, is as follows: DVKVTQSSRYLVKRTGEKVFLECVQDMDHENMFWYRQDPGLGLRLIYFSYDVKMKEKGDIPEGYSVSREKKERFSLILESASTNQTSMYLCASSLQTTGYNEKLFFGSGTQLSVL.

Ten or more counts support this clonotype. This chain uses TRBV7-2 with TRBJ2-5, with TRBD2 as a possible D gene (6 bases). Trimming stripped 1 base from V and 1 base from J, with 13 bases between. Germline CDR1 is SGHTA and CDR2 is FQGNSA. This CDR3 is 16 amino acids long. In nucleotides, the CDR3 is TGTGCCAGCAGCTTAGGTAGCGGAGGAGGCCAAGAGACCCAGTACTTC. This gives the protein CASSLGSGGGQETQYF.

This clonotype was recorded at least ten times. V usage is TRBV27 and J usage is TRBJ2-7; 7 nucleotides line up with TRBD2. Germline CDR1 reads MNHEY; CDR2 reads SMNVEV (reference sequence). V lost 4 bases and J lost 2; bases outside the gene matches: 11. CDR3 length: 16 residues. CDR3 amino acids: CASSSSPSGPTYEQYF. DNA of the CDR3: TGTGCCAGCAGTTCGAGCCCTAGCGGTCCTACCTACGAGCAGTACTTC.

Only a few counts were recorded for this clonotype. This rearrangement joins TRBV5-1 to TRBJ2-5; possible D gene TRBD2, 5 bases. This CDR3 region has 12 residues. Trimming cost V 2 bases and J 3 bases, with 5 bases left between them. Germline CDR1 and CDR2: SGHRS and YFSETQ. This chain's CDR3 is CASSFGEETQYF. DNA of the CDR3: TGCGCCAGCAGCTTCGGGGAAGAGACCCAGTACTTC.

This rearrangement joins TRBV10-3 to TRBJ2-7; D not resolved. Germline CDR1 ENHRY, CDR2 SYGVKD. Trimming left V 7 bases short and J 7 bases short, with 17 bases between. The CDR3 covers 13 residues. CDR3 bases: TGTGCCATCACCAACCGGGTCCCCGGGGAGCAGTACTTC. This encodes CAITNRVPGEQYF.

The rearrangement joins TRBV6-5 to TRBJ2-2, with a tentative D call TRBD2 (5 bases). The V end was cut by 2 bases, the J end by 5 bases, with 9 bases between. CDR3 length equals 14 residues. Germline CDR1 is MNHEY and CDR2 is SVGAGI. The CDR3 sequence is CASSYEGKTGELFF. The CDR3 DNA reads as TGTGCCAGCAGTTACGAGGGAAAGACCGGGGAGCTGTTTTTT.

This chain connects TRBV6-5 to TRBJ2-3, with D perhaps matching TRBD1 (6 bases). Trimming removed 3 bases at V and 6 bases at J, with 19 bases between. Germline CDR1 and CDR2: MNHEY and SVGAGI. The CDR3 extends over 16 amino acids. This CDR3 is CASSYYQPGVADTQYF. The CDR3 region has the DNA TGTGCCAGCAGTTATTATCAACCAGGGGTGGCGGATACGCAGTATTTT.

This chain links TRBV7-2 with TRBJ2-1; no clear D gene. The CDR3 is 10 amino acids. Germline CDR1 reads SGHTA; CDR2 reads FQGNSA. The V gene lost 5 bases and the J gene lost 5 bases, with 1 base spanning the gap. As DNA, the CDR3 is TGTGCCAGCAGCCACAATGAGCAGTTCTTC. Translated: CASSHNEQFF.

This clonotype was detected many times. The chain uses TRBV27 and TRBJ1-4; D call uncertain. V was shortened by 3 bases and J by 6 bases, with 8 bases between the two germline ends. CDR1 is MNHEY and CDR2 is SMNVEV in the germline V gene (reference sequence). The CDR3 runs 13 residues. The CDR3 spells CASSFITDEKLFF. The DNA of the CDR3 is TGTGCCAGCAGTTTTATCACAGATGAAAAACTGTTTTTT.

This chain links TRBV4-1 with TRBJ1-1, with 7 bases fitting TRBD1. Trimming at V came to 1 base and at J to 4 bases, leaving 6 bases not matched to a gene. The CDR3 covers 15 residues. Germline V gene lookup returns CDR1 MGHRA and CDR2 YSYEKL. CDR3 bases: TGCGCCAGCAGCCAAGTCCAGGGGGTAGGCACTGAAGCTTTCTTT. As protein: CASSQVQGVGTEAFF.

The chain has TRBV20-1 and TRBJ2-7; D possibly matches TRBD1 or TRBD2 (5 bases each). The germline V gene has CDR1 DFQATT and CDR2 SNEGSKA (reference sequence). The V and J ends lost 0 bases and 1 base respectively, with 16 bases between them. This CDR3 is built from 16 residues. The CDR3 loop is CSARDPGIARSYEQYF. The DNA for the CDR3 is TGCAGTGCTAGAGACCCAGGGATAGCGCGTTCCTACGAGCAGTACTTC.

Ten or more counts support this clonotype. The CDR3 loop reads CASSFPGPRGNEQFF. CDR3 DNA sequence: TGTGCCAGCAGCTTTCCCGGGCCCCGGGGAAATGAGCAGTTCTTC. The chain carries TRBV7-9 and TRBJ2-1; tentatively, D is TRBD2 (5 bases). CDR3 length: 15 residues. The germline V gene encodes CDR1 SEHNR and CDR2 FQNEAQ (reference sequence). Trimming removed 3 bases from V and 7 bases from J, with 16 bases in between. The full variable domain, with the rest looked up from reference TRBV7-9 and TRBJ2-1, is DTGVSQNPRHKITKRGQNVTFRCDPISEHNRLYWYRQTLGQGPEFLTYFQNEAQLEKSRLLSDRFSAERPKGSFSTLEIQRTEQGDSAMYLCASSFPGPRGNEQFFGPGTRLTVL.

In this sample, this clonotype turned up a few times. The J gene is TRBJ2-1, the V gene TRBV20-1, with 13 bases that match TRBD2. The germline gives CDR1 DFQATT, CDR2 SNEGSKA (reference sequence). This CDR3 has 17 residues. V trimming: 6 bases; J trimming: 2 bases; junction bases outside the gene matches: 10. The CDR3 region is CSASTSGRAGAYNEQFF. CDR3 in DNA: TGCAGTGCCAGTACTAGCGGGAGGGCCGGGGCCTACAATGAGCAGTTCTTC.

The chain has TRBV10-3 and TRBJ2-1, with 8 bases fitting TRBD2. V shed 3 bases, J shed 8 bases, and the junction held 9 bases outside the gene matches. Germline assignment: CDR1 ENHRY and CDR2 SYGVKD. This CDR3 contains 15 residues. Here the CDR3 DNA reads TGTGCCATCAGTGATCCAGCGGGAGCCGTGGATGAGCAGTTCTTC. It is translated as CAISDPAGAVDEQFF.

The chain is built from TRBV29-1 and TRBJ2-2, with no clear D. The CDR3 totals 13 residues. V was pared by 6 bases and J by 0 bases, with 8 bases between. Germline V CDR1 and CDR2: SQVTM, ANQGSEA. CDR3 protein: CSVSLTNTGELFF. In DNA form, the CDR3 reads TGCAGCGTAAGTCTGACGAACACCGGGGAGCTGTTTTTT.